This TCR beta chain stems from a study of OX40 agonist ivuxolimab in advanced cancers. Points from the study as a whole: CD8+ T cells showed, on average, more clonal expansion than CD4+ cells.

Assay: immunoSEQ multiplex PCR; the TCRdb copy retains only in-frame clones and omits some. This sample has under 80,000 clones, with around nine tenths found just once. Germline loops: CDR1 SEHNR, CDR2 FQNEAQ (reference sequence). The CDR3 is 15 amino acids. Trimming shortened V by 6 bases and J by 2 bases, and 11 bases separated the two germline ends. With regard to this clone: The antigen is undetermined.

Sequencing was performed on CD4+ or CD8+ T cells sorted from blood, taken in a trial of the OX40 agonist ivuxolimab. The receptor was isolated from an adult with an advanced solid tumor such as melanoma, head and neck, liver or kidney cancer. The chain joins TRBV7-9 to TRBJ2-6, with D perhaps matching TRBD1 or TRBD2 (6 bases each). The CDR3 coding sequence is TGTGCCAGCAGTGGGGGGCTCACTGGGGCCAACGTCCTGACTTTC. It codes for CASSGGLTGANVLTF.